This TCR beta chain is drawn from a study of human T cells and chemical hapten exposure (dated by TCRdb to 2020 to 2022). Broadly, across the study: For sensitization, 2% DPC in acetone was applied to a roughly 2 cm by roughly 2 cm area of upper inner arm skin. Patch tests used Finn chambers with 0.01% DPC on the upper back, scored after 6 days by International Contact Dermatitis Research Group standards. Twenty-nine alopecia patients gave blood for TCR sequencing at one to four time points (pre-sensitization, 2, 6 and 24 weeks). Patients additionally received weekly therapeutic DPC doses to the scalp throughout the roughly 25-week study period. The study tracked peripheral blood TCR repertoire changes in vivo during primary and secondary sensitization to the hapten diphenylcyclopropenone (DPC) in alopecia patients. Libraries were pooled for sequencing, and per-sample TCR yields varied mainly because of small differences in library volumes within the pool. Most of the patients in the cohort were female, and the cohort covered alopecia areata with under or over 50% scalp involvement, alopecia totalis and alopecia universalis. Blood samples were taken from patients before sensitization (week 0) and at 2, 6 and about 24 weeks after DPC sensitization. The study at large found these results: Because every patient had alopecia, a presumed autoimmune disease, the patients' immune response might differ from that of healthy individuals. Patch test score correlated positively with the number of PT1 expanded TCRs, reaching significance at thresholds 8, 16 and 32 but not at 4. After repeated subsampling, the strength of the expansion versus patch-test correlation and the threshold at which it became significant changed. DPC sensitization did not change the number of TCRs with a frequency above 1 in 1000, and there was no evidence of changes in global repertoire structure. Expanded TCRs formed significantly more large CDR3 similarity clusters than pre-sensitization or healthy control sets, consistent with antigen-driven responses.

The time point label, read with the paper, signifies: patch test 1, 2 weeks after DPC sensitization. In light of the paper, this sample's treatment or condition label describes: therapeutic diphenylcyclopropenone sensitization with weekly scalp DPC. Blood at each patch-test visit was drawn before the patch test was applied. Patients were eligible if aged 18 to 70, diagnosed with alopecia and judged suitable for DPC therapy, and pregnant patients were excluded. Total RNA was isolated from unfractionated whole blood collected in Tempus Blood RNA tubes. The CDR3 sequence holds 18 residues, the cysteine and phenylalanine included. The DNA shown is the 54-base CDR3, in frame from base 1. The junction shows trimming of 0 bases on V and 4 bases on J, plus 21 bases between the germline ends. This clonotype was detected ten times or more. Its antigen is still unknown. Base qualities are not at hand, and no much larger clone is one base apart.

Receptor libraries were prepared by RACE. This sample was sequenced with a NextSeq 500. Library preparation attached unique molecular identifiers to individual cDNA molecules for quantitative, reproducible TCR counting. Both TCR alpha and TCR beta chains were sequenced from each blood RNA sample. In the authors' own workflow: A median of roughly 99,000 TCRs per sample was observed, with a range of about 23,224 to 700,000. V, J and CDR3 annotation of the TCR reads was performed with the Decombinator software suite. For the PS versus PT1 abundance plots, all samples were subsampled to the same number of TCRs (28,000). Expanded TCRs were defined as absent before sensitization and observed at least eight times at the 2-week time point. Starting from the raw public reads, TCRdb applied fastp trimming at Q25, assembled clones with MiXCR and retained in-frame beta chains. Each entry merges the rows of one CDR3 protein and shows their most common DNA and genes. These V and J calls rely on TCRdb rather than the paper's analysis. The sample table holds approximately 80,000 distinct CDR3 sequences, of which roughly 7.6% were seen once. About 1.4% of the sample goes to the ten largest clones.

The V and J segments used are TRBV12-3 or TRBV12-4 and TRBJ1-2; TRBD1 is a weak D gene call, 6 bases matching. This sample comprised whole blood, obtained in connection with sensitization to the hapten diphenylcyclopropenone (DPC). The receptor was isolated from a woman aged 25 to 39 with alopecia areata. Some clones in this sample may be carry-over from other donors' samples. In nucleotides, the sequence is TGTGCCAGCAGTTTAGCGCTAACGAGGGGGACTCGTAGCTATGGCTACACCTTC. It specifies CASSLALTRGTRSYGYTF.